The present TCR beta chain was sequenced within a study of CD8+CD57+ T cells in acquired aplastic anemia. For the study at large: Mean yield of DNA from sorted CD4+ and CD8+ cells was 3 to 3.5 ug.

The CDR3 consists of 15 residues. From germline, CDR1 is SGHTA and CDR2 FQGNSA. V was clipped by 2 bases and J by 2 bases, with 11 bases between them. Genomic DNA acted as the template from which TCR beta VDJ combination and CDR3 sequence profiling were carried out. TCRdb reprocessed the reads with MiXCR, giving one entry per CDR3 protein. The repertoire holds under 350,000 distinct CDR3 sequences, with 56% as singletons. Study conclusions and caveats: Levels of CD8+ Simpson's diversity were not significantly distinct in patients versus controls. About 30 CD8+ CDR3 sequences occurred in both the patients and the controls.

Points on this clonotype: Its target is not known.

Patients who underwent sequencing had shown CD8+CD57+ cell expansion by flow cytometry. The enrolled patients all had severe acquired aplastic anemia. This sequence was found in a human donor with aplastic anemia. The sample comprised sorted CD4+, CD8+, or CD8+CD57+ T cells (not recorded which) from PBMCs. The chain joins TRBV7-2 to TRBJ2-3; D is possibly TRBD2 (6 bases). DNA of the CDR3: TGTGCCAGCAGCTTAAGGCGGGGTTACACAGATACGCAGTATTTT. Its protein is CASSLRRGYTDTQYF.